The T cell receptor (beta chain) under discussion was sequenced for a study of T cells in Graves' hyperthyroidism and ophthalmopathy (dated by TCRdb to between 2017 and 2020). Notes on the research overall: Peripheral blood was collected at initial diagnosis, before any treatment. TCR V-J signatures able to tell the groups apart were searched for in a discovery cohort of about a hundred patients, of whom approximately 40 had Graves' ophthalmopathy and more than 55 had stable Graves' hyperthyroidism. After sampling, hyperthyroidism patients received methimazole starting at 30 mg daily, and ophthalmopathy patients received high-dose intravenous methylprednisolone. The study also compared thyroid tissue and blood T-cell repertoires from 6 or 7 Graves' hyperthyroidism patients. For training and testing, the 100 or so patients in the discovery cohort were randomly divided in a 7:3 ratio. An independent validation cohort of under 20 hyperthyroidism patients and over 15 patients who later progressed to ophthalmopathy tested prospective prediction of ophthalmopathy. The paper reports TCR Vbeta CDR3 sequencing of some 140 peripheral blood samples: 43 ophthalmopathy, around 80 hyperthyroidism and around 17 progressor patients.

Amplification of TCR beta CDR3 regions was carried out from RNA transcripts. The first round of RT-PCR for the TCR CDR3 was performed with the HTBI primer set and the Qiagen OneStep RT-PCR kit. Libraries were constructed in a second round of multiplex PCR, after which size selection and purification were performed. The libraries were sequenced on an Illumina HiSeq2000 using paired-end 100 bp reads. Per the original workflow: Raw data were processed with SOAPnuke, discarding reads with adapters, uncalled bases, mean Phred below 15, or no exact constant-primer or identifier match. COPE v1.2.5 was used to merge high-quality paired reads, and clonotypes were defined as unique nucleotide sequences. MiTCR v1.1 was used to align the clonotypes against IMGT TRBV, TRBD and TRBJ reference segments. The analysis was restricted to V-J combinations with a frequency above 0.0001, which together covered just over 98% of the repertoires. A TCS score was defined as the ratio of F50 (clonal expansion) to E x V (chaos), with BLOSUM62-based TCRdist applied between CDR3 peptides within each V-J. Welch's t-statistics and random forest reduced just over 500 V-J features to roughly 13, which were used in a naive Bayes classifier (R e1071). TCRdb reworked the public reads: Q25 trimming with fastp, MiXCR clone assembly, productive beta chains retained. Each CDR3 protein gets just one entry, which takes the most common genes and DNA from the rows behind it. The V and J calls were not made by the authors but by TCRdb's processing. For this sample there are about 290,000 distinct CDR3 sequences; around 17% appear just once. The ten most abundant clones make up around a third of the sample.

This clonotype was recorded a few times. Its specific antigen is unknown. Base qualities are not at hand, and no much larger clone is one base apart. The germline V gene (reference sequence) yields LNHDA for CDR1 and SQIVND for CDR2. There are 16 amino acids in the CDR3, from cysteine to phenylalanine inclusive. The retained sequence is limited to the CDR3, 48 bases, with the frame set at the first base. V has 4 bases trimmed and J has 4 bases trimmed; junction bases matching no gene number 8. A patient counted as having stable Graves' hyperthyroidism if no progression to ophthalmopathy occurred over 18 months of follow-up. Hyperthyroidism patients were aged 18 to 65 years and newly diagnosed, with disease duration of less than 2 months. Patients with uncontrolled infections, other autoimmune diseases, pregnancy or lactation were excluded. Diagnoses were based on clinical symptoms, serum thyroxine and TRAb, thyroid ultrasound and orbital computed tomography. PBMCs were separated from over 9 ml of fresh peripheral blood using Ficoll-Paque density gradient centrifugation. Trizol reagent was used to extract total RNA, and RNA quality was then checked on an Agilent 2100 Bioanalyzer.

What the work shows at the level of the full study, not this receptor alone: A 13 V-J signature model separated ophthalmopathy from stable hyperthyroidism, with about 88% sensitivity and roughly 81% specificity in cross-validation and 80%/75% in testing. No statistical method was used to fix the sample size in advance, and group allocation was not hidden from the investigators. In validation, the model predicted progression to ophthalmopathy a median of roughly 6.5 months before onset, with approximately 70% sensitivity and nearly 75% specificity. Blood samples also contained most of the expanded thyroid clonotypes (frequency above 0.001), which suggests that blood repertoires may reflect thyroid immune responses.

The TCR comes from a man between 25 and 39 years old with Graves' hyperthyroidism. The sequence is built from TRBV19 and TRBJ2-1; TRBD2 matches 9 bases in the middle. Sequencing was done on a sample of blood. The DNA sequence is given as TGTGCCAGTAGTAGCGGGAGGGATCTCAATTACAATGAGCAGTTCTTC. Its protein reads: CASSSGRDLNYNEQFF.